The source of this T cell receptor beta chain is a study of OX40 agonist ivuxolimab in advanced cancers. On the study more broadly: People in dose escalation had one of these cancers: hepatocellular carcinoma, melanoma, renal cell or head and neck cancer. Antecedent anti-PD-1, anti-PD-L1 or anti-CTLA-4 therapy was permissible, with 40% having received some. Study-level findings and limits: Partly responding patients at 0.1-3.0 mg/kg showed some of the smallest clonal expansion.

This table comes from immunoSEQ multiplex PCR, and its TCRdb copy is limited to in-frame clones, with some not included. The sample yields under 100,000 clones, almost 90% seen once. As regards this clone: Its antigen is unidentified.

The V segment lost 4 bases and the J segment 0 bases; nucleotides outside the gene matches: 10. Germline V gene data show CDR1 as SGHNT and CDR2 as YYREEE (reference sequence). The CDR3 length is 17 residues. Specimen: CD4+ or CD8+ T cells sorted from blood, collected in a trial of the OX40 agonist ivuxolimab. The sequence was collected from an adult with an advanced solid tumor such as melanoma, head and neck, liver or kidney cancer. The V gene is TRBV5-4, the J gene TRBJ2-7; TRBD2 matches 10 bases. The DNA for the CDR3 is TGTGCCAGCAGCCCGGTTAGCGGGAGGCTAAGCTCCTACGAGCAGTACTTC. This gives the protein CASSPVSGRLSSYEQYF.